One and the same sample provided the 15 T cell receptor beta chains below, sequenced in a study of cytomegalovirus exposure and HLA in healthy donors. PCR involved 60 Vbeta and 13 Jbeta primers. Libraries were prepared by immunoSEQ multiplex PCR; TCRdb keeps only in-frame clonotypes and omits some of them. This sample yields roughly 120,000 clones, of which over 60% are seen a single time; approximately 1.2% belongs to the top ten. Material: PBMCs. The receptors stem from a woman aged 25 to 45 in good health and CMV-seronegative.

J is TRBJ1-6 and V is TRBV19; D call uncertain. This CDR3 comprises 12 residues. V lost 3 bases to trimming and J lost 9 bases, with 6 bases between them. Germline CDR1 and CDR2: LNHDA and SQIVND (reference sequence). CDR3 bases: TGTGCCAGTAGTATCGGGTCTTCACCCCTCCACTTT. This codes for CASSIGSSPLHF.

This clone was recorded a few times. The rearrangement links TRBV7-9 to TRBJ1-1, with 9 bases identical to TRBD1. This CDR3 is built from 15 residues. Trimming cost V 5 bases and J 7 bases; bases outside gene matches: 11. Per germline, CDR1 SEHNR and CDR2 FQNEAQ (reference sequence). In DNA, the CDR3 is TGTGCCAGCAGCCACCCAACGGGACAGGGCATTGAAGCTTTCTTT. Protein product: CASSHPTGQGIEAFF.

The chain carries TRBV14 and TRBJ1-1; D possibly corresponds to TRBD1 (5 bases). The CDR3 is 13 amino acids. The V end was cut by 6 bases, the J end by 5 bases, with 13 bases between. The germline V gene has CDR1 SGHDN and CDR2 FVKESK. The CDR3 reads CASSLQGYTEAFF. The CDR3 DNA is TGTGCCAGCAGTCTTCAGGGATATACTGAAGCTTTCTTT.

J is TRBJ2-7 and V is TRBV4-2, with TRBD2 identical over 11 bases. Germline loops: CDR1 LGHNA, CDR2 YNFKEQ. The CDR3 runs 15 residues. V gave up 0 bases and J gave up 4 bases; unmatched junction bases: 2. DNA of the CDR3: TGTGCCAGCAGCCAAGAAACTAGCGGGGGTTACGAGCAGTACTTC. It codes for CASSQETSGGYEQYF.

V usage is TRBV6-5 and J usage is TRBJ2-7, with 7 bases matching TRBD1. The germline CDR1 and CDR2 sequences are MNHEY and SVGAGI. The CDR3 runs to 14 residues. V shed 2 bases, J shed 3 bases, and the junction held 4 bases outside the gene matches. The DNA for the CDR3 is TGTGCCAGCAGTTACAGGGACAGACACTACGAGCAGTACTTC. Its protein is CASSYRDRHYEQYF.

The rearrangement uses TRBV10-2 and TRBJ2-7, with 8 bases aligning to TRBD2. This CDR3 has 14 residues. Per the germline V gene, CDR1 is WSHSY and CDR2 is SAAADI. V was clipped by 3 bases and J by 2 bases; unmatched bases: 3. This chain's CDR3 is CASSDTSGTYEQYF. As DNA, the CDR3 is TGCGCCAGCAGTGATACTAGCGGAACCTACGAGCAGTACTTC.

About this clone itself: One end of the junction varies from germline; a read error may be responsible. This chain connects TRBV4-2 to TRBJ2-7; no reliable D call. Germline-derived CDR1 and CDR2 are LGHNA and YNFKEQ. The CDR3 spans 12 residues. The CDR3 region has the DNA TGTGCCAGCAGCCCCACACCTAACGAGCGGTACTTC. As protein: CASSPTPNERYF.

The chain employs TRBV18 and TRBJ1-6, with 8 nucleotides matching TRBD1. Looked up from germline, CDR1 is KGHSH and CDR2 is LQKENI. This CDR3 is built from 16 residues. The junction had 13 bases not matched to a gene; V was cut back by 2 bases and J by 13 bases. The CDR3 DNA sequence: TGTGCCAGCTCACCAGCAGTCGGCCAGGGGGCGATTCCCCTCCACTTT. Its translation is CASSPAVGQGAIPLHF. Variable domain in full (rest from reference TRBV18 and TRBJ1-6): NAGVMQNPRHLVRRRGQEARLRCSPMKGHSHVYWYRQLPEEGLKFMVYLQKENIIDESGMPKERFSAEFPKEGPSILRIQQVVRGDSAAYFCASSPAVGQGAIPLHFGNGTRLTVT.

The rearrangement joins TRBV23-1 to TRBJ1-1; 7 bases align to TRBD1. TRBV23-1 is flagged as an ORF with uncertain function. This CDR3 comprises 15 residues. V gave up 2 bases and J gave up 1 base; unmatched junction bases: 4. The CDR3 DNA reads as TGCGCCAGCAGTCAACCGGGACAGAAGAACACTGAAGCTTTCTTT. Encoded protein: CASSQPGQKNTEAFF.

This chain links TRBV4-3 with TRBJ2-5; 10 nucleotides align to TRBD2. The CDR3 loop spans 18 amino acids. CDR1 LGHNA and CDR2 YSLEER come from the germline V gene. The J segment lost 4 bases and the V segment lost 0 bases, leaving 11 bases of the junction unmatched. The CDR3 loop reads CASSQEGSFSGRSETQYF. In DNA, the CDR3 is TGCGCCAGCAGCCAAGAGGGTTCGTTTAGCGGGAGGTCAGAGACCCAGTACTTC.

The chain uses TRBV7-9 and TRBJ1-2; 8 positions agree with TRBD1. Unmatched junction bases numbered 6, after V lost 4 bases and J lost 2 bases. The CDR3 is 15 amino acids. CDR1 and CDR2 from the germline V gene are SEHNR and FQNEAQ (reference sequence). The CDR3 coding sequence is TGTGCCAGCAGCTCGCCGGGACAGGAGAACTATGGCTACACCTTC. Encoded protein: CASSSPGQENYGYTF.

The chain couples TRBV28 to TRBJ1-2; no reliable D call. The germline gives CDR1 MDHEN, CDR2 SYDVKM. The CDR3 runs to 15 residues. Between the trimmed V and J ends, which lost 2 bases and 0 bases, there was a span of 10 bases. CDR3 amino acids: CASSLPGRANYGYTF. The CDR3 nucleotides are TGTGCCAGCAGTTTACCCGGTCGAGCTAACTATGGCTACACCTTC.

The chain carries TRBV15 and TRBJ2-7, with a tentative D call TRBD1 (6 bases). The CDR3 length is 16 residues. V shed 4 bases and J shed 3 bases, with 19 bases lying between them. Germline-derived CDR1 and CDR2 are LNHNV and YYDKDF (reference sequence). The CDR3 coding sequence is TGTGCCACCAGCACTCCTCCCAGGGGATCCCACTACGAGCAGTACTTC. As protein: CATSTPPRGSHYEQYF.

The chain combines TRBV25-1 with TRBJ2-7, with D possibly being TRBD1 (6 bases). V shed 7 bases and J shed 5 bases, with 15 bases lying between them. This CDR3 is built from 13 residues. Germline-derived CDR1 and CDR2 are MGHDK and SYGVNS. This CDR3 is CASNRDTTNEQYF. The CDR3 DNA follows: TGTGCCAGCAATAGGGACACCACGAACGAGCAGTACTTC.

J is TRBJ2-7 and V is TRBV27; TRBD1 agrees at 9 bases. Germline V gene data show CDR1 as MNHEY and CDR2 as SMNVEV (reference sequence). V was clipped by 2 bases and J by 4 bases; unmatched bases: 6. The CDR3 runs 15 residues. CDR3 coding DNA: TGTGCCAGCAGTTTAACGGGACAGGGTCAGTACGAGCAGTACTTC. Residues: CASSLTGQGQYEQYF.